These T cell receptor beta chains were read from a single sample in a study of sequential checkpoint blockade in melanoma. Profiling relied on immunoSEQ multiplex PCR, and the TCRdb table lists in-frame clones only, not all of them. The table has about 4,000 clones, 23% seen once; the top ten hold 13%. This specimen consisted of tumor tissue (inferred from file names), obtained from a patient given nivolumab and ipilimumab in sequence. Source of these receptors: a human donor with melanoma. Each CDR3 is given without its conserved first and last residue.

V: TRBV6-8; CDR3: ASSSGTDTQY
V: TRBV5-1; CDR3: ASSAQGPTNEKLF
V: TRBV7-6; CDR3: ASSSRGISTDTQY
V: TRBV18; CDR3: ASSAGIYIPEQY
V: TRBV14; CDR3: ASSHSGTSLV
V: TRBV6-8; CDR3: ASRGTENTEAF
V: TRBV9; CDR3: ASRAPGQGTYEQY
V: TRBV6-8; CDR3: ASSPTGTGQGYT
V: TRBV18; CDR3: ASSLDRSSGNTIY
V: TRBV6-8; CDR3: ASSDEGGSGANVLT
V: TRBV6-1; CDR3: ASSEGDTYQPQH
V: TRBV11-3; CDR3: ASSSQIATNEKLF